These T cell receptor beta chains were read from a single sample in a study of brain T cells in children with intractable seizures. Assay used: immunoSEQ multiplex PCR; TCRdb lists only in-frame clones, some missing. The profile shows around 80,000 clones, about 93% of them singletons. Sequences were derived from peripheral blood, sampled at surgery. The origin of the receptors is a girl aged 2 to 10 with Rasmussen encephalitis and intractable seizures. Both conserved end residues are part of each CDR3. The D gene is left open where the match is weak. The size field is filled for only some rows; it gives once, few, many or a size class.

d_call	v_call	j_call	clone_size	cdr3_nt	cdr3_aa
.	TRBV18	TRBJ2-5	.	TGTGCCAGCTCATTGACCCGACAAGAGACCCAGTACTTC	CASSLTRQETQYF
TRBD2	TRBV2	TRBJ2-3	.	TGTGCCAGCAGCCCCCGGGGCGGCGGGAGGGATAGCACAGATACGCAGTATTTT	CASSPRGGGRDSTDTQYF
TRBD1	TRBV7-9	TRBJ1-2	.	TGTGCCAGCAGCCCTAGACAGGGTGACTATGGCTACACCTTC	CASSPRQGDYGYTF
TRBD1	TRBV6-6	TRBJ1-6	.	TGTGCCAGCAGTCCCGGGACAGATAATTCACCCCTCCACTTT	CASSPGTDNSPLHF
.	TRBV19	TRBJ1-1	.	TGTGCCAGTAGTATTCAAGAGAACACTGAAGCTTTCTTT	CASSIQENTEAFF
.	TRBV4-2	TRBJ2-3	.	TGTGCCAGCAGCCAAGATATGGTTGGCCTCACAGATACGCAGTATTTT	CASSQDMVGLTDTQYF
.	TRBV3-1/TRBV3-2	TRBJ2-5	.	TGTGCCAGCAGCCAAGAGGGGGAGACCCAGTACTTC	CASSQEGETQYF
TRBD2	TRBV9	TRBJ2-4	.	TGTGCCAGCAGCGTAGGGTCAGCGGGAGGGGATGGAGCCAAAAACATTCAGTACTTC	CASSVGSAGGDGAKNIQYF
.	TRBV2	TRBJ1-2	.	TGTGCCAGCAGAACAACCGGGACTGGGATCTATGGCTACACCTTC	CASRTTGTGIYGYTF
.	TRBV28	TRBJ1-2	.	TGTGCCAGCAAGGACAGTCCTTTCTATGGCTACACCTTC	CASKDSPFYGYTF
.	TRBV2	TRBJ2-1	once	TGTGCCAGCAGTGTGCCGGGACTTCAAAAGAACAATGAGCAGTTCTTC	CASSVPGLQKNNEQFF
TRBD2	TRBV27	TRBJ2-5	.	TGTGCCAGCAGTCCGTGGACTAGCGGTCTGGAGACCCAGTACTTC	CASSPWTSGLETQYF
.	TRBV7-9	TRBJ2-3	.	TGTGCCAGCAGCTTAGCGCGGCAGGGTGGCACAGATACGCAGTATTTT	CASSLARQGGTDTQYF
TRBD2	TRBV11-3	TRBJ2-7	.	TGTGCCAGCAGCCCGACTAGCGGGAGTAATTGGTTGCTAGCCGAGCAGTACTTC	CASSPTSGSNWLLAEQYF
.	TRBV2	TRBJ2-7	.	TGTGCCAGCAGTGAAGTGGGGTTTACCTACGAGCAGTACTTC	CASSEVGFTYEQYF
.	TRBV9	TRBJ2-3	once	TGTGCCAGCAGCGCAGGACTTCCCACAGATACGCAGTATTTT	CASSAGLPTDTQYF
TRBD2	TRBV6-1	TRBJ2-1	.	TGTGCCAGCAGTGTAGCGGGAGGTGTTCCCTACAATGAGCAGTTCTTC	CASSVAGGVPYNEQFF
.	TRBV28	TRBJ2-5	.	TGTGCCAGCGGAATCGTCCAGGGGATACAAGAGACCCAGTACTTC	CASGIVQGIQETQYF
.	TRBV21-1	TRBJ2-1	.	TGTGCCAGCAGCAAGAGCGGGGCCTACAATGAGCAGTTCTTC	CASSKSGAYNEQFF
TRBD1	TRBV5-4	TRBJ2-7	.	TGTGCCAGCAGCCGCCGGGACAGGGACTTGGACGAGCAGTACTTC	CASSRRDRDLDEQYF
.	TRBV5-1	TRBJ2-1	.	TGCGCCAGCAGCTGGGCCCACGACGGCTACAATGAGCAGTTCTTC	CASSWAHDGYNEQFF
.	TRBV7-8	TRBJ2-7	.	TGTGCCAGCAGCTTAGCGGGAATCTCCTACGAGCAGTACTTC	CASSLAGISYEQYF
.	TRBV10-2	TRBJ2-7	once	TGCGCCAGCAGTGAACCAGGGCAGACCTACGAGCAGTACTTC	CASSEPGQTYEQYF
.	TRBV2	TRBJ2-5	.	TGTGCCAGCAGTCCAGGGGTGTACCAAGAGACCCAGTACTTC	CASSPGVYQETQYF
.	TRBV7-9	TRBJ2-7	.	TGTGCCAGCAGCCGACTATACCGGGACTTACACGAGCAGTACTTC	CASSRLYRDLHEQYF
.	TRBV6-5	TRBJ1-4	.	TGTGCCAGCAGTTTAGGCAGGATGGAAAAACTGTTTTTT	CASSLGRMEKLFF
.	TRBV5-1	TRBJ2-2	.	TGCGCCAGCAGCCTAGCCAGGCTGGGGGCCGGGGAGCTGTTTTTT	CASSLARLGAGELFF
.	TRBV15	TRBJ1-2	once	TGTGCCACCAGCAGAGACCGGGGGCGGTTTGGCTACACCTTC	CATSRDRGRFGYTF
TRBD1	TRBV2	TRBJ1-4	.	TGTGCCAGCAGTGGGGACAGGAATGAAAAACTGTTTTTT	CASSGDRNEKLFF
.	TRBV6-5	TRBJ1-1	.	TGTGCCAGCAGTTATTCCGGGACGGTTAACACTGAAGCTTTCTTT	CASSYSGTVNTEAFF
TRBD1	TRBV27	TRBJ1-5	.	TGTGCCAGCAGTCTTTGGGGACAGGGCCCTTATCAGCCCCAGCATTTT	CASSLWGQGPYQPQHF
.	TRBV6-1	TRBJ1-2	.	TGTGCCAGCAGTGATCGAGCCGGGCCCCCCTATGGCTACACCTTC	CASSDRAGPPYGYTF
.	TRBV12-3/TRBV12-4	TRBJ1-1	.	TGTGCCAGCAGTCCTGCTGCAGGGACTGAAGCTTTCTTT	CASSPAAGTEAFF
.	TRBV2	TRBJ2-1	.	TGTGCCAGCAGTGGGACGCAGAAGCAGTTCTTC	CASSGTQKQFF
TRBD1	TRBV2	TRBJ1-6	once	TGTGCCAGCAGTCAGGACAGGGGGAATTCACCCCTCCACTTT	CASSQDRGNSPLHF
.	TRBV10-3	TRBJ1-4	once	TGTGCCACCTCAGGGATAGATGAAAAACTGTTTTTT	CATSGIDEKLFF
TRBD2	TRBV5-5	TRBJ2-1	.	TGTGCCAGCAGCTCCTCCCAACTAGCGGGAAGAAACAATGAGCAGTTCTTC	CASSSSQLAGRNNEQFF
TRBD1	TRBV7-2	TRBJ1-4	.	TGTGCCAGCAGCTTAGGTTCTGCAGGGGGCGTAAAACTGTTTTTT	CASSLGSAGGVKLFF
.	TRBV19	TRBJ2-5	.	TGTGCCAGTAGTATAGCCCGACGAACTAGCTTAGAGACCCAGTACTTC	CASSIARRTSLETQYF
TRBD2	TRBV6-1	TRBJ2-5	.	TGTGCCAGCAGTGAAATCTTAGCGGGGGGGTACCAAGAGACCCAGTACTTC	CASSEILAGGYQETQYF